This TCR beta chain was captured in a study of T cell changes during pregnancy in multiple sclerosis. V shed 11 bases and J 3 bases; nucleotides not matched to a gene: 9. From germline, CDR1 is LNHDA and CDR2 SQIVND (reference sequence). This CDR3 is built from 14 residues. Libraries were prepared by immunoSEQ multiplex PCR; TCRdb keeps only in-frame clonotypes and omits some of them. The repertoire has about 46,000 clones, 94% of them found once; the top ten carry around 4.2%. The sequence was collected from a female donor with multiple sclerosis, enrolled in a pregnancy study. Source: CD8+ T cells from peripheral blood mononuclear cells, taken in the first trimester of pregnancy. The V and J genes are TRBV19 and TRBJ1-3, with 8 bases lining up with TRBD1. The CDR3 region has the DNA TGTGCCGCGACAGGACAGGGAATTGGAAACACCATATATTTT. Protein: CAATGQGIGNTIYF.